The next 15 T cell receptor beta chains were all read from a single sample in a study of cytomegalovirus exposure and HLA in healthy donors. Both 60 Vbeta primers and 13 Jbeta primers went into the PCR. TCRdb's copy holds only in-frame clones and misses some; the assay was immunoSEQ multiplex PCR. Of more than 90,000 clones listed, approximately 78% were seen once; the top ten hold around 0.76%. Material for sequencing was PBMCs. The receptors originated from a woman aged 60-75 years in good health and CMV-seronegative.

The chain links TRBV2 to TRBJ1-5, with 10 positions matching TRBD1. J was trimmed by 1 base and V by 6 bases; bases with no gene match: 3. CDR1 SNHLY and CDR2 FYNNEI come from the germline V gene. There are 15 residues in the CDR3. The chain's CDR3 is CASSRQGASNQPQHF. The CDR3 nucleotides are TGTGCCAGCAGCCGACAGGGGGCGAGCAATCAGCCCCAGCATTTT. Using reference TRBV2 and TRBJ1-5 for the parts outside the CDR3, the full variable domain is EPEVTQTPSHQVTQMGQEVILRCVPISNHLYFYWYRQILGQKVEFLVSFYNNEISEKSEIFDDQFSVERPDGSNFTLKIRSTKLEDSAMYFCASSRQGASNQPQHFGDGTRLSIL.

The V and J genes are TRBV29-1 and TRBJ2-7, with D perhaps matching TRBD2 (5 bases). This CDR3 spans 12 amino acids. V lost 0 bases to trimming and J lost 5 bases, with 8 bases between them. CDR1 and CDR2 (germline): SQVTM, ANQGSEA. The CDR3 spells CSVEDGLHEQYF. CDR3 nucleotide sequence: TGCAGCGTTGAAGATGGACTCCACGAGCAGTACTTC.

V and J are TRBV18 and TRBJ2-7; the D gene is possibly TRBD1 (6 bases). Trimming took off 2 bases at V and 4 bases at J, with 12 bases between the two ends. CDR1 KGHSH and CDR2 LQKENI come from the germline V gene. The CDR3 extends over 14 amino acids. This CDR3 reads CASSPGHREYEQYF. The CDR3 DNA reads TGTGCCAGCTCACCAGGGCACAGGGAGTACGAGCAGTACTTC. Full variable domain (remainder filled in from reference TRBV18 and TRBJ2-7): NAGVMQNPRHLVRRRGQEARLRCSPMKGHSHVYWYRQLPEEGLKFMVYLQKENIIDESGMPKERFSAEFPKEGPSILRIQQVVRGDSAAYFCASSPGHREYEQYFGPGTRLTVT.

The rearrangement joins TRBV7-8 to TRBJ2-7, with D perhaps matching TRBD2 (5 bases). There are 15 residues in the CDR3. Between the trimmed V and J ends, which lost 1 base and 4 bases, there was a span of 14 bases. The germline CDR1 and CDR2 sequences are SGHVS and FQNEAQ. The CDR3 region is CASSLVGRTGYEQYF. In nucleotides, the CDR3 is TGTGCCAGCAGCTTAGTTGGCAGGACGGGGTACGAGCAGTACTTC.

The chain combines TRBV28 with TRBJ1-2; D gene unclear. Germline values: CDR1 MDHEN, CDR2 SYDVKM. The CDR3 runs to 13 residues. V lost 6 bases to trimming and J lost 1 base, with 9 bases between them. The CDR3 sequence: CASRGGFNYGYTF. The DNA for the CDR3 is TGTGCCAGCAGGGGAGGGTTTAACTATGGCTACACCTTC.

The chain recombines TRBV2 with TRBJ2-1; D not resolved. Per germline, CDR1 SNHLY and CDR2 FYNNEI. The CDR3 consists of 12 residues. The germline V and J ends were trimmed by 7 bases and 7 bases, with 11 bases remaining between them. The CDR3 sequence: CASKATPNEQFF. The CDR3 region has the DNA TGTGCCAGCAAAGCGACCCCTAATGAGCAGTTCTTC.

The chain combines TRBV13 with TRBJ1-1; the match to TRBD1 covers 8 bases. CDR3 size: 19 residues. CDR1 and CDR2 (germline): PRHDT, FYEKMQ (reference sequence). Losses at the gene ends were 1 base for V and 0 bases for J; bases not matched to a gene: 13. The CDR3 sequence: CASSLVRPGQGYLNTEAFF. In DNA form, the CDR3 reads TGTGCCAGCAGCTTAGTACGCCCTGGACAGGGATATCTGAACACTGAAGCTTTCTTT.

This chain connects TRBV5-1 to TRBJ2-2, with D perhaps matching TRBD2 (5 bases). Trimming shortened V by 7 bases and J by 2 bases, and 9 bases separated the two germline ends. The CDR3 has 13 residues. CDR1 is SGHRS and CDR2 is YFSETQ in the germline V gene. The CDR3 loop is CASLTGNTGELFF. The CDR3 DNA is TGCGCCAGCTTGACGGGAAACACCGGGGAGCTGTTTTTT.

J is TRBJ1-1 and V is TRBV6-5, with D unresolved. Germline V gives CDR1 MNHEY, CDR2 SVGAGI. The CDR3 sequence is 14 residues long. V was trimmed by 4 bases and J by 6 bases, leaving 15 bases between them. The CDR3 loop reads CASSSLLQVAEAFF. For the CDR3, the DNA is TGTGCCAGCAGTTCCCTACTTCAGGTCGCTGAAGCTTTCTTT.

The CDR3 is CASSPGLAGLVPETQYF. The DNA for the CDR3 is TGCGCCAGCAGCCCGGGACTAGCGGGACTTGTCCCGGAGACCCAGTACTTC. V gene TRBV5-1 combines with J gene TRBJ2-5, with TRBD2 matching 13 bases. J gave up 5 bases and V 4 bases, and 11 bases lay outside the gene matches. The CDR3 covers 17 residues. The germline CDR1 and CDR2 sequences are SGHRS and YFSETQ.

This clone was detected only a few times. The chain recombines TRBV18 with TRBJ1-2; TRBD1 matches 7 bases. The CDR3 totals 15 residues. With 4 bases clipped from V and 0 bases from J, the junction kept 5 bases outside the gene matches. In germline, CDR1 is KGHSH, CDR2 LQKENI. CDR3 in amino acids: CASSLGTDPNYGYTF. In DNA form, the CDR3 reads TGTGCCAGCTCACTCGGGACAGACCCTAACTATGGCTACACCTTC.

The chain uses TRBV2 and TRBJ1-5; tentative D call: TRBD1 (6 bases). Germline values: CDR1 SNHLY, CDR2 FYNNEI. Trimming left V 6 bases short and J 3 bases short, with 15 bases between. The CDR3 runs to 15 residues. The CDR3 is CASSAPGHLNQPQHF. The CDR3 coding sequence is TGTGCCAGCAGCGCTCCGGGACATCTCAATCAGCCCCAGCATTTT.

The CDR3, as DNA: TGTGCCAGCAGTTACTACGCGGGGCCTTTCTACGAGCAGTACTTC. It is translated as CASSYYAGPFYEQYF. This chain connects TRBV6-5 to TRBJ2-7, with D perhaps matching TRBD2 (6 bases). V dropped 1 base and J dropped 3 bases, with 13 bases sitting between them. Germline CDR1 is MNHEY and CDR2 is SVGAGI. The CDR3 runs 15 residues.

The chain carries TRBV5-1 and TRBJ2-5; D call uncertain. The V end was cut by 4 bases, the J end by 0 bases, with 7 bases between. CDR1 and CDR2 (germline): SGHRS, YFSETQ. The CDR3 extends over 13 amino acids. The CDR3 DNA reads as TGCGCCAGCAGCGCGAGCCACCAAGAGACCCAGTACTTC. It encodes CASSASHQETQYF.

This clone has a handful of counts. The V and J genes are TRBV5-6 and TRBJ2-3, with 7 bases that match TRBD1. V shed 0 bases, J shed 6 bases, and the junction held 4 bases outside the gene matches. Germline CDR1 is SGHDT and CDR2 is YYEEEE. The CDR3 runs to 14 residues. The CDR3 reads CASSLADREDTQYF. The CDR3, as DNA: TGTGCCAGCAGCTTGGCCGACAGGGAGGATACGCAGTATTTT.